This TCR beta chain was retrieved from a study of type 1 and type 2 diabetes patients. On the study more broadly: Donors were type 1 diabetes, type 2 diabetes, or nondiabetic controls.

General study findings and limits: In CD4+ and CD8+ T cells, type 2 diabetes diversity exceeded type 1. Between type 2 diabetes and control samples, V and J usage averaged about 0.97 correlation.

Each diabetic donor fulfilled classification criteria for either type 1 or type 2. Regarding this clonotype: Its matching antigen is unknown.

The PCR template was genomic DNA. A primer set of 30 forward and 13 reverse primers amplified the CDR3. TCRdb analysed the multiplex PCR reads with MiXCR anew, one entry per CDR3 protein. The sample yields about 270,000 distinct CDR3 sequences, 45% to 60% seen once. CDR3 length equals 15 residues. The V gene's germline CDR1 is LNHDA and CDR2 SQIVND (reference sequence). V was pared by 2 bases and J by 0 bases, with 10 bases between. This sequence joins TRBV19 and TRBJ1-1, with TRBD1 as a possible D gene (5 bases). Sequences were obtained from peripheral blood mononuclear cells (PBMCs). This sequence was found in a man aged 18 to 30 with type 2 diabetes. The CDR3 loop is CASSIQPGLNTEAFF. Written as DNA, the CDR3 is TGTGCCAGTAGTATACAGCCAGGGCTGAACACTGAAGCTTTCTTT.